This entry concerns a single TCR beta chain. Its antigen remains unknown. This entry is derived from a study of radiotherapy plus CTLA-4 blockade in lung cancer. Whole-study context: An objective response was seen in around a sixth of patients, and disease control in over 25%. Overall study results and limits: There was expansion of tumor-derived TCR clones in blood after radiotherapy plus ipilimumab.

TCRdb's copy holds only in-frame clones and misses some; the assay was immunoSEQ multiplex PCR. The data contain tens of thousands of clones, around 86% of them seen just once; the ten biggest clones take up around 15%. CDR1 and CDR2 (germline): SGHTA, FQGTGA. Trimming took off 5 bases at V and 3 bases at J, with 16 bases between the two ends. There are 15 residues in the CDR3. Alongside CTLA-4 blockade with ipilimumab, patients with chemo-refractory metastatic non-small-cell lung cancer received focal radiation. This receptor was identified in a human donor with non-small cell lung cancer that progressed on radiotherapy plus ipilimumab. The chain links TRBV7-3 to TRBJ1-2, with D maybe TRBD1 (6 bases). The material sequenced was peripheral blood, taken from a patient treated with radiotherapy plus ipilimumab. The CDR3 here is CASSQPLGGDYGYTF. The CDR3 DNA sequence: TGTGCCAGCAGCCAACCCTTAGGGGGGGACTATGGCTACACCTTC.